These 27 T cell receptor beta chains originate from one sample sequenced in a study of read filtering for tumor transcriptome and immune sequencing. From roughly 400 ng of RNA, a library with molecular barcoded alpha/delta and beta/gamma adaptors was made. TCRdb recomputed calls from the reads with MiXCR, one row per CDR3 protein. The sample shows about 2,500 distinct CDR3 sequences, 50% to 75% of them seen only once. Sequenced material: a population of CD138-negative cells sorted from bone marrow. These receptors were taken from a donor at least 40 years old with multiple myeloma. This table probably holds off-target reads from a library built for another chain.

This clonotype is categorized as large. The chain carries TRBV3-1 and TRBJ1-1; 8 bases are shared with TRBD1. CDR3 size: 13 residues. J was trimmed by 7 bases and V by 1 base; bases with no gene match: 2. Germline V gene data show CDR1 as LGHDT and CDR2 as YNNKEL (reference sequence). CDR3 nucleotide sequence: TGTGCCAGCAGCCAAGGGACAGGGATTGAAGCTTTCTTT. Protein sequence: CASSQGTGIEAFF.

This clonotype was counted once. The junction shows a germline mismatch at one end, possibly a read error. The CDR3 is CASSAVLAGVSEQSF. The CDR3 DNA is TGCGCCAGCAGTGCAGTCCTAGCGGGAGTGTCTGAGCAGTCCTTC. The V call is TRBV10-1, the J call TRBJ2-1, with 10 bases identical to TRBD2. Germline V gives CDR1 WNHNN, CDR2 SYGVQD (reference sequence). This CDR3 has 15 amino acids.

The chain joins TRBV7-9 to TRBJ2-3; 7 positions agree with TRBD2. V was clipped by 5 bases and J by 1 base; unmatched bases: 3. The germline gives CDR1 SEHNR, CDR2 FQNEAQ (reference sequence). This CDR3 is 14 amino acids long. The CDR3 loop reads CASSAGLGTDTQYF. The CDR3 bases are TGTGCCAGCAGCGCCGGACTAGGCACAGATACGCAGTATTTT.

This clonotype showed up just a few times. V usage is TRBV6-5 and J usage is TRBJ2-7; no firm D call. This CDR3 is built from 14 residues. The V end was cut by 0 bases, the J end by 3 bases, with 9 bases between. The germline CDR1 and CDR2 sequences are MNHEY and SVGAGI. The CDR3 sequence is CASSYSNKNYEQYF. In DNA, the CDR3 is TGTGCCAGCAGTTACTCGAACAAAAACTACGAGCAGTACTTC.

This chain connects TRBV20-1 to TRBJ1-1; 9 bases agree with TRBD1. Germline lookup yields CDR1 DFQATT and CDR2 SNEGSKA (reference sequence). The CDR3 covers 15 residues. Trimming at V came to 5 bases and at J to 1 base, leaving 8 bases not matched to a gene. The CDR3 bases are TGCAGTGCTCCCCCCCCGACAGGGGGGAACACTGAAGCTTTCTTT. Encoded protein: CSAPPPTGGNTEAFF.

By share of the sample, this clonotype is large. The chain employs TRBV14 and TRBJ2-2; 8 positions match TRBD2. The V and J ends lost 1 base and 5 bases, in that order; junction bases with no gene match: 9. CDR1 SGHDN and CDR2 FVKESK come from the germline V gene. CDR3 length: 17 residues. CDR3: CASSQVQRERGTGELFF. The CDR3 DNA reads TGTGCCAGCAGCCAAGTCCAGCGGGAGAGGGGGACCGGGGAGCTGTTTTTT.

The V gene is TRBV27, the J gene TRBJ2-7; TRBD1 aligns across 7 bases. The CDR3 loop spans 13 amino acids. The J segment lost 3 bases and the V segment lost 4 bases, leaving 3 bases of the junction unmatched. Germline CDR1 is MNHEY and CDR2 is SMNVEV (reference sequence). The CDR3 protein is CASSWNRGYEQYF. The CDR3 DNA sequence: TGTGCCAGCAGTTGGAACAGGGGCTACGAGCAGTACTTC.

A few counts support this clonotype. This chain uses TRBV7-9 with TRBJ2-1; 8 nucleotides match TRBD1. Trimming at V came to 8 bases and at J to 6 bases, leaving 6 bases not matched to a gene. The germline V gene encodes CDR1 SEHNR and CDR2 FQNEAQ (reference sequence). The CDR3 is 13 residues long. CDR3 coding DNA: TGTGCCAGCGCCGCAGGGGGCCTCAATGAGCAGTTCTTC. Translating gives CASAAGGLNEQFF.

Concerning this clonotype itself: With a far larger clone one base away, a read error is the likely cause. The rearrangement links TRBV7-9 to TRBJ1-1; D call uncertain. The CDR3 has 13 amino acids. Germline loops: CDR1 SEHNR, CDR2 FQNEAQ (reference sequence). The DNA for the CDR3 is TGTGCCAGCAGCCCCACTGGCAGCCCTGAAGCTTCCTTT. Protein: CASSPTGSPEASF.

The CDR3 sequence is CASSKLTGTSADTQYF. CDR3 coding DNA: TGTGCCAGCAGTAAACTTACCGGGACTAGCGCAGATACGCAGTATTTT. The chain recombines TRBV6-5 with TRBJ2-3, with TRBD2 identical over 10 bases. The CDR3 is made up of 16 amino acids. With 5 bases clipped from V and 4 bases from J, the junction kept 9 bases outside the gene matches. Germline lookup yields CDR1 MNHEY and CDR2 SVGAGI.

In its sample, this clonotype was seen a few times. The DNA of the CDR3 is TGTGCCAGCAGCCTTCGAGACAGGGTCGGCGAGCAGTACTTC. Translation: CASSLRDRVGEQYF. The genes are TRBV5-4 and TRBJ2-7; 7 bases align to TRBD1. This CDR3 has 14 residues. V was clipped by 4 bases and J by 6 bases; unmatched bases: 10. Germline V gene sequence: CDR1 SGHNT, CDR2 YYREEE (reference sequence).

This clonotype is deemed large. J is TRBJ1-5 and V is TRBV6-1; no firm D call. V was pared by 3 bases and J by 0 bases, with 6 bases between. The germline CDR1 and CDR2 sequences are MNHNS and SASEGT. The CDR3 consists of 14 residues. The CDR3 DNA sequence: TGTGCCAGCAGTGACTTCCCTAGCAATCAGCCCCAGCATTTT. Translation: CASSDFPSNQPQHF.

A few counts support this clonotype. The rearrangement joins TRBV6-2 or TRBV6-3 to TRBJ2-1, with 9 bases lining up with TRBD1. This CDR3 comprises 14 residues. Looked up from germline, CDR1 is MNHEY and CDR2 is SVGEGT. J was trimmed by 12 bases and V by 10 bases; bases with no gene match: 16. The DNA for the CDR3 is TGTGCCACCACTCCGGGACAGGGACCCCGGGGGCAGTTCTTC. It yields the protein CATTPGQGPRGQFF.

This clonotype appeared a few times. J is TRBJ2-2 and V is TRBV29-1, with a tentative D call TRBD2 (5 bases). The CDR3 totals 13 residues. V lost 4 bases to trimming and J lost 7 bases, with 13 bases between them. Germline values: CDR1 SQVTM, CDR2 ANQGSEA. This chain's CDR3 is CSVGLSAGGELFF. In DNA, the CDR3 is TGCAGCGTTGGATTAAGTGCGGGCGGGGAGCTGTTTTTT.

The rearrangement links TRBV5-5 to TRBJ2-3; 7 bases match TRBD2. The J segment lost 0 bases and the V segment lost 0 bases, leaving 4 bases of the junction unmatched. There are 16 residues in the CDR3. CDR1 SGHKS and CDR2 YYEKEE come from the germline V gene (reference sequence). CDR3: CASSLVLAQSTDTQYF. As DNA, the CDR3 is TGTGCCAGCAGCTTGGTACTAGCGCAGAGCACAGATACGCAGTATTTT.

With respect to this clonotype: The junction shows a germline mismatch at one end, possibly a read error. The chain is built from TRBV29-1 and TRBJ2-1, with TRBD2 matching over 7 bases. The CDR3 spans 14 residues. Germline V lookup: CDR1 SQVTM, CDR2 ANQGSEA. The CDR3 nucleotides are TGCAGTGTTGAAGAAGGGCGGGGGATCAATGAGCAGTTCTTC. Its protein is CSVEEGRGINEQFF.

The chain couples TRBV20-1 to TRBJ2-3, with D perhaps matching TRBD2 (6 bases). Trimming stripped 6 bases from V and 8 bases from J, with 12 bases between. The CDR3 totals 11 residues. From germline, CDR1 is DFQATT and CDR2 SNEGSKA (reference sequence). The CDR3 sequence: CSAKTGSTQYF. The CDR3 DNA is TGCAGTGCGAAGACCGGGAGTACGCAGTATTTT.

This clonotype was picked up a small number of times. This may come from a read error, since a much larger clone is one base off. This chain's CDR3 is CASSPGVQGYGQYF. The CDR3 DNA is TGTGCCAGCAGCCCAGGGGTACAGGGTTACGGGCAGTACTTC. This rearrangement joins TRBV9 to TRBJ2-7, with D maybe TRBD1 (6 bases). Looked up from germline, CDR1 is SGDLS and CDR2 is YYNGEE. The CDR3 is made up of 14 amino acids.

The V and J genes are TRBV12-3 or TRBV12-4 and TRBJ2-2; a weak D match, TRBD2 (5 bases). The CDR3 runs 13 residues. The V and J ends lost 8 bases and 7 bases respectively, with 14 bases between them. CDR3: CASLDEGSGELFF. The CDR3 DNA reads as TGTGCCAGCCTTGATGAGGGCAGCGGGGAGCTGTTTTTT.

This clonotype is large in the sample. This chain joins TRBV6-5 and TRBJ2-7; TRBD2 matches 8 bases. The junction had 3 bases not matched to a gene; V was cut back by 6 bases and J by 2 bases. Germline values: CDR1 MNHEY, CDR2 SVGAGI. This CDR3 spans 13 amino acids. DNA for the CDR3: TGTGCCAGCAGGGTTAGCGGGACCTACGAGCAGTACTTC. Its protein product is CASRVSGTYEQYF.

A few counts support this clonotype. The chain employs TRBV29-1 and TRBJ2-1, with 8 bases fitting TRBD2. The J segment lost 6 bases and the V segment lost 5 bases, leaving 9 bases of the junction unmatched. CDR3 length: 14 residues. CDR1 is SQVTM, CDR2 ANQGSEA, per germline. The CDR3 protein is CSVLSGSRRNEQFF. The CDR3 DNA is TGCAGCGTTCTAAGCGGGAGTCGGCGCAATGAGCAGTTCTTC.

The chain has TRBV20-1 and TRBJ2-1; possibly TRBD2 for D (5 bases). The germline CDR1 and CDR2 sequences are DFQATT and SNEGSKA (reference sequence). This CDR3 spans 11 amino acids. Trimming removed 6 bases from V and 12 bases from J, with 15 bases in between. The CDR3 loop is CSALEGFWQFF. CDR3 bases: TGCAGTGCCCTAGAGGGCTTTTGGCAGTTCTTC.

This sequence joins TRBV9 and TRBJ2-1; 8 bases are shared with TRBD2. The CDR3 is 14 residues long. Germline V gene sequence: CDR1 SGDLS, CDR2 YYNGEE. Germline trimming cut 4 bases from V and 9 bases from J; bases unmatched to any gene: 9. The CDR3 is CASSPGGVFVEQFF. The CDR3 DNA follows: TGTGCCAGCAGCCCCGGGGGGGTTTTCGTTGAGCAGTTCTTC.

For the CDR3, the DNA is TGCAGTGCTAGAAATCCTAGCGGAGCCTACGAGCAGTACTTC. Translating gives CSARNPSGAYEQYF. The rearrangement links TRBV20-1 to TRBJ2-7; 7 bases map to TRBD2. The CDR3 extends over 14 amino acids. Germline lookup yields CDR1 DFQATT and CDR2 SNEGSKA (reference sequence). Trimming at V came to 2 bases and at J to 2 bases, leaving 6 bases not matched to a gene.

This sequence joins TRBV29-1 and TRBJ2-1; 8 positions match TRBD2. The V gene end was trimmed by 4 bases and the J gene end by 9 bases; junction bases not matched to a gene: 11. The CDR3 extends over 14 amino acids. Germline-derived CDR1 and CDR2 are SQVTM and ANQGSEA. The CDR3: CSVAPGLEAGEQFF. In nucleotides, the CDR3 is TGCAGCGTTGCCCCGGGACTAGAAGCTGGTGAGCAGTTCTTC.

The CDR3 DNA reads as TGTGCCAGCAGTGAATCGGCACGGTCATCGTCCCAGCATTTT. This codes for CASSESARSSSQHF. The V and J genes are TRBV6-1 and TRBJ1-5; no firm D call. Germline V gives CDR1 MNHNS, CDR2 SASEGT. Trimming stripped 2 bases from V and 11 bases from J, with 16 bases between. The CDR3 covers 14 residues.

This clonotype was seen a few times. The rearrangement uses TRBV11-3 and TRBJ1-1; D is unclear. This CDR3 spans 11 amino acids. The germline V gene has CDR1 SGHNT and CDR2 YENEEA. V gave up 3 bases and J gave up 11 bases, with 10 bases separating them. CDR3 coding DNA: TGTGCCAGCAGCTTTAAGGGTTGGGCTTTCTTT. Its protein is CASSFKGWAFF.